The next 16 T cell receptor beta chains were all read from a single sample in a study of PD-1 blockade in classical Hodgkin lymphoma. Each patient's relapse followed autologous stem cell transplantation, and brentuximab vedotin exposure varied. The study purified CD4+ T cells from thawed PBMCs using magnetic negative selection. The assay was immunoSEQ multiplex PCR, and TCRdb's table has in-frame clones only and misses some. The table includes roughly 10,000 clones, 74% detected once. The sequencing here drew on CD4+ T cells from blood, taken at baseline. The receptors derive from a human donor with classical Hodgkin lymphoma.

This sequence joins TRBV6-5 and TRBJ1-2, with 8 bases aligning to TRBD1. V gave up 2 bases and J gave up 4 bases; unmatched junction bases: 6. This CDR3 spans 15 amino acids. CDR1 MNHEY and CDR2 SVGAGI come from the germline V gene. CDR3 sequence reads: CASSYQAGGSYGYTF. The CDR3 bases are TGTGCCAGCAGTTACCAGGCAGGGGGCAGCTATGGCTACACCTTC.

The V call is TRBV5-1, the J call TRBJ1-2; a possible D gene is TRBD1 (6 bases). Trimming cost V 5 bases and J 8 bases, with 22 bases left between them. The germline gives CDR1 SGHRS, CDR2 YFSETQ. The CDR3 extends over 15 amino acids. The CDR3 DNA is TGCGCCAGCAGTCCCCTTCCGACAGGCACGGGGGGCTACACCTTC. Translated: CASSPLPTGTGGYTF.

The rearrangement uses TRBV6-5 and TRBJ2-7; D is undetermined. Germline V CDR1 and CDR2: MNHEY, SVGAGI. Between the trimmed V and J ends, which lost 3 bases and 0 bases, there was a span of 9 bases. CDR3 size: 14 residues. The CDR3 is CASSYSPLSYEQYF. DNA of the CDR3: TGTGCCAGCAGTTATAGCCCACTCTCCTACGAGCAGTACTTC.

The rearrangement uses TRBV9 and TRBJ1-1; D is possibly TRBD1 (6 bases). The CDR3 covers 13 residues. Trimming took 3 bases from V and 4 from J, leaving 10 bases between them. CDR1 and CDR2 (germline): SGDLS, YYNGEE. CDR3 bases: TGTGCCAGCAGCGAGGGGGTATCCACTGAAGCTTTCTTT. It translates to CASSEGVSTEAFF. Together with reference TRBV9 and TRBJ1-1, the CDR3 gives the full variable domain: DSGVTQTPKHLITATGQRVTLRCSPRSGDLSVYWYQQSLDQGLQFLIQYYNGEERAKGNILERFSAQQFPDLHSELNLSSLELGDSALYFCASSEGVSTEAFFGQGTRLTVV.

The genes are TRBV28 and TRBJ2-1; 11 positions agree with TRBD2. From germline, CDR1 is MDHEN and CDR2 SYDVKM. The V and J ends lost 5 bases and 12 bases, in that order; junction bases with no gene match: 9. The length of the CDR3 is 14 residues. In DNA, the CDR3 is TGTGCCAGCAGTCGCACTAGCGGGAGTGGGGGGCAGTTCTTC. This encodes CASSRTSGSGGQFF.

The gene calls are TRBV9 and TRBJ2-5; 7 bases are shared with TRBD1. This CDR3 is 14 amino acids long. The V gene's germline CDR1 is SGDLS and CDR2 YYNGEE. The trim removed 4 bases at V and 2 bases at J, leaving 5 bases unmatched. In DNA, the CDR3 is TGTGCCAGCAGCACTTACAGGGGTCAAGAGACCCAGTACTTC. As protein: CASSTYRGQETQYF.

Worth noting for this clone: The junction does not match germline at one end; this may be a read error. The chain joins TRBV10-1 to TRBJ2-3; D might be TRBD2 (6 bases). Per the germline V gene, CDR1 is WNHNN and CDR2 is SYGVQD (reference sequence). The CDR3 spans 14 residues. The CDR3 sequence: CACRTLARLDTQYF. DNA for the CDR3: TGCGCCTGCAGGACTCTAGCGAGGTTGGATACGCAGTATTTT.

J is TRBJ1-2 and V is TRBV4-3, with D possibly matching TRBD1 (5 bases). CDR1 and CDR2 from the germline V gene are LGHNA and YSLEER. Trimming took 2 bases from V and 8 from J, leaving 18 bases between them. This CDR3 is built from 15 residues. This chain's CDR3 is CASSQSGLGVWGYTF. Here the CDR3 DNA reads TGCGCCAGCAGCCAATCAGGGCTGGGTGTGTGGGGCTACACCTTC.

This clone turned up a few times. The V gene is TRBV7-2, the J gene TRBJ2-7, with D tentatively TRBD2 (5 bases). Germline V gene lookup returns CDR1 SGHTA and CDR2 FQGNSA. Trimming removed 5 bases at V and 4 bases at J, with 18 bases between. This CDR3 contains 15 residues. As DNA, the CDR3 is TGTGCCAGCAGCCGTTCCCGAGGGCGCCAGTACGAGCAGTACTTC. Translating gives CASSRSRGRQYEQYF.

In its sample, this clone was seen a few times. V gene TRBV11-3 combines with J gene TRBJ2-4; D call uncertain. The V end was cut by 5 bases, the J end by 0 bases, with 8 bases between. CDR3 size: 14 residues. In germline, CDR1 is SGHNT, CDR2 YENEEA. CDR3 DNA sequence: TGTGCCAGCAGCCCCGGAACAGCCAAAAACATTCAGTACTTC. Translating it yields CASSPGTAKNIQYF.

The chain combines TRBV5-1 with TRBJ2-7; D may be TRBD1 (6 bases). Germline V gene sequence: CDR1 SGHRS, CDR2 YFSETQ. The CDR3 loop spans 15 amino acids. With 4 bases removed from V and 1 base from J, the gap between germline ends came to 15 bases. The CDR3 region has the DNA TGCGCCAGCAGCACGGGACATACTAAGTCCTACGAGCAGTACTTC. It specifies CASSTGHTKSYEQYF.

The V call is TRBV28, the J call TRBJ1-1; no clear D. The V and J ends lost 8 bases and 1 base respectively, with 5 bases between them. The CDR3 is made up of 11 amino acids. Germline V lookup: CDR1 MDHEN, CDR2 SYDVKM. The CDR3 DNA sequence: TGTGCCAGCTGGAGGAACACTGAAGCTTTCTTT. It translates to CASWRNTEAFF.

V is TRBV5-1 and J is TRBJ1-6, with 7 bases identical to TRBD1. V was pared by 4 bases and J by 5 bases, with 6 bases of the junction left unmatched. The CDR3 is 15 residues long. Germline lookup yields CDR1 SGHRS and CDR2 YFSETQ. CDR3 nucleotide sequence: TGCGCCAGCAGCATGGACAGGCCTAATAATTCACCCCTCCACTTT. Translating it yields CASSMDRPNNSPLHF.

The gene calls are TRBV29-1 and TRBJ1-2; unclear D gene. Germline V gene data show CDR1 as SQVTM and CDR2 as ANQGSEA. The CDR3 extends over 12 amino acids. V dropped 3 bases and J dropped 5 bases, with 10 bases sitting between them. CDR3 bases: TGCAGCGTTGACTCAAGGGAGTATGGCTACACCTTC. Encoded protein: CSVDSREYGYTF.

This clone was recorded only once. The CDR3 DNA follows: TGTGCCAGCAGCATGCGACAGGGGGCGAGGAACACTGAAGCTTTCTTT. The encoded protein is CASSMRQGARNTEAFF. This sequence joins TRBV5-5 and TRBJ1-1; 10 bases agree with TRBD1. V dropped 4 bases and J dropped 1; count of bases not matched to a gene: 7. Per the germline V gene, CDR1 is SGHKS and CDR2 is YYEKEE (reference sequence). The CDR3 contains 16 residues. The complete variable domain, with remaining parts taken from reference TRBV5-5 and TRBJ1-1, reads DAGVTQSPTHLIKTRGQQVTLRCSPISGHKSVSWYQQVLGQGPQFIFQYYEKEERGRGNFPDRFSARQFPNYSSELNVNALLLGDSALYLCASSMRQGARNTEAFFGQGTRLTVV.

The J gene is TRBJ2-3, the V gene TRBV30; unclear D gene. CDR3 length: 15 residues. Germline V lookup: CDR1 GTSNPN, CDR2 SVGIG (reference sequence). V dropped 3 bases and J dropped 0 bases, with 13 bases sitting between them. The CDR3 protein is CAWSRRASSTDTQYF. In DNA form, the CDR3 reads TGTGCCTGGAGCCGTCGGGCGTCTAGCACAGATACGCAGTATTTT. Full variable domain (rest looked up from reference TRBV30 and TRBJ2-3): SQTIHQWPATLVQPVGSPLSLECTVEGTSNPNLYWYRQAAGRGLQLLFYSVGIGQISSEVPQNLSASRPQDRQFILSSKKLLLSDSGFYLCAWSRRASSTDTQYFGPGTRLTVL.